The 27 T cell receptor beta chains given below trace back to one sample, sequenced in a study of siplizumab effects on memory and regulatory T cells. Repertoires were generated with immunoSEQ multiplex PCR, while TCRdb's copy carries only in-frame clones and drops some. The top ten clones hold 0.75% of a sample with about 110,000 clones, around 90% of them seen once. The sequencing sample was made of Tregs sorted from blood. The receptor source for this set is a human donor in good health.

J is TRBJ2-3 and V is TRBV7-9, with D possibly being TRBD2 (6 bases). The germline gives CDR1 SEHNR, CDR2 FQNEAQ (reference sequence). V lost 0 bases and J lost 4, with 14 bases in between. The CDR3 is made up of 16 amino acids. CDR3 sequence reads: CASSLAIGSSSDTQYF. The CDR3 coding sequence is TGTGCCAGCAGCTTAGCAATCGGGAGTTCTTCAGATACGCAGTATTTT.

The chain employs TRBV7-2 and TRBJ2-7, with TRBD1 identical over 9 bases. Germline V gene sequence: CDR1 SGHTA, CDR2 FQGNSA. The CDR3 covers 16 residues. V lost 6 bases and J lost 2; bases outside the gene matches: 11. CDR3: CASSYPGQGIPYEQYF. The CDR3 DNA sequence: TGTGCCAGCAGTTACCCTGGACAGGGGATCCCCTACGAGCAGTACTTC.

This clone was detected only once. The chain couples TRBV18 to TRBJ2-7; D possibly corresponds to TRBD1 (5 bases). This CDR3 has 14 residues. Germline V lookup: CDR1 KGHSH, CDR2 LQKENI. V gave up 3 bases and J gave up 0 bases, with 9 bases separating them. The CDR3: CASSPSTGSYEQYF. The CDR3 DNA sequence: TGTGCCAGCTCACCCTCAACAGGCTCCTACGAGCAGTACTTC.

This chain joins TRBV10-3 and TRBJ1-2; D is unresolved. The V end lost 4 bases, the J end lost 7 bases, and 7 bases lay between the germline ends. Germline values: CDR1 ENHRY, CDR2 SYGVKD. The CDR3 consists of 11 residues. DNA for the CDR3: TGTGCCATCAGTGCGTCGGGTGGCTACACCTTC. It specifies CAISASGGYTF.

This clone was detected once. The chain joins TRBV2 to TRBJ1-5, with D possibly being TRBD1 (6 bases). Germline CDR1 reads SNHLY; CDR2 reads FYNNEI. Trimming cost V 2 bases and J 6 bases, with 8 bases left between them. The CDR3 extends over 13 amino acids. The DNA for the CDR3 is TGTGCCAGCAGTGAACAGGGGAGTCAGCCCCAGCATTTT. Translation gives CASSEQGSQPQHF.

This chain connects TRBV18 to TRBJ1-2; D may be TRBD1 (5 bases). This CDR3 has 17 amino acids. Germline V gene sequence: CDR1 KGHSH, CDR2 LQKENI. V was trimmed by 3 bases and J by 8 bases, leaving 25 bases between them. CDR3 nucleotides: TGTGCCAGCTCACCGATGGTTTGGGGCTCTACCCTAGAGGGCTACACCTTC. Translating it yields CASSPMVWGSTLEGYTF.

A remark on this clone: In the same sample, other DNA sequences code for this CDR3. The chain couples TRBV5-6 to TRBJ2-7, with 8 bases fitting TRBD2. V lost 0 bases to trimming and J lost 6 bases; unmatched junction nucleotides: 8. There are 15 residues in the CDR3. CDR1 and CDR2 from the germline V gene are SGHDT and YYEEEE. This CDR3 is CASSLVRGDRGEQYF. Written as DNA, the CDR3 is TGTGCCAGCAGCTTGGTGCGGGGGGACCGGGGCGAGCAGTACTTC.

This chain joins TRBV5-1 and TRBJ2-6; D is tentatively TRBD1 or TRBD2 (7 bases each). This CDR3 is 16 amino acids long. V dropped 6 bases and J dropped 3 bases, with 16 bases sitting between them. Germline V gene sequence: CDR1 SGHRS, CDR2 YFSETQ. CDR3 loop: CASTPRGGFGANVLTF. As DNA, the CDR3 is TGCGCCAGCACCCCCAGGGGGGGGTTTGGGGCCAACGTCCTGACTTTC.

The chain combines TRBV21-1 with TRBJ2-5; the DNA was not used to check the table's D call, TRBD2. TRBV21-1 is recorded as a pseudogene. This CDR3 has 18 residues. The CDR3 protein is CASSKTSGGPMYQETQYF. The CDR3 DNA reads TGTGCCAGCAGCAAAACTAGCGGGGGGCCAATGTACCAAGAGACCCAGTACTTC.

The CDR3 nucleotides read TGCGCCAGCAGCTTGGAGACTAGCCGAGATACGCAGTATTTT. It encodes CASSLETSRDTQYF. The V call is TRBV5-1, the J call TRBJ2-3, with 7 bases lining up with TRBD2. The germline V gene encodes CDR1 SGHRS and CDR2 YFSETQ. J gave up 5 bases and V 0 bases, and 3 bases lay outside the gene matches. CDR3 length: 14 amino acids.

V gene TRBV4-1 combines with J gene TRBJ2-5; D is ambiguous. Germline V gives CDR1 MGHRA, CDR2 YSYEKL. V lost 0 bases and J 7 bases, leaving 6 bases between the germline ends. This CDR3 has 12 amino acids. The CDR3 reads CASSQDTSTQYF. As DNA, the CDR3 is TGCGCCAGCAGCCAAGACACCTCGACCCAGTACTTC.

The V and J genes are TRBV6-1 and TRBJ1-3, with D perhaps matching TRBD1 (5 bases). Germline V CDR1 and CDR2: MNHNS, SASEGT. V was clipped by 1 base and J by 4 bases, with 14 bases between them. This CDR3 is 16 amino acids long. CDR3 region: CASSEGGAWLGNTIYF. CDR3 DNA: TGTGCCAGCAGTGAAGGAGGGGCATGGCTCGGAAACACCATATATTTT.

For the CDR3, the DNA is TGTGCCAGCGCGGGCCTGGGTTCGACCTACAATGAGCAGTTCTTC. Translated, it gives CASAGLGSTYNEQFF. The chain carries TRBV2 and TRBJ2-1; a possible D gene is TRBD2 (5 bases). Trimming pared 8 bases from V and 2 bases from J, leaving 16 bases between. The germline gives CDR1 SNHLY, CDR2 FYNNEI. The CDR3 extends over 15 amino acids.

V and J are TRBV5-1 and TRBJ2-7; D is possibly TRBD1 (7 bases). In germline, CDR1 is SGHRS, CDR2 YFSETQ. The V and J ends lost 3 bases and 2 bases respectively, with 12 bases between them. CDR3 length: 14 amino acids. The CDR3 nucleotides read TGCGCCAGCAGCTGGAGGGACAGAACCTACGAGCAGTACTTC. This codes for CASSWRDRTYEQYF. The complete variable domain, with remaining parts taken from reference TRBV5-1 and TRBJ2-7, reads KAGVTQTPRYLIKTRGQQVTLSCSPISGHRSVSWYQQTPGQGLQFLFEYFSETQRNKGNFPGRFSGRQFSNSRSEMNVSTLELGDSALYLCASSWRDRTYEQYFGPGTRLTVT.

CDR3 region: CASSTAGTGAYEQYF. The CDR3 DNA reads TGTGCCAGTAGTACTGCCGGGACAGGGGCCTACGAGCAGTACTTC. The rearrangement links TRBV19 to TRBJ2-7, with TRBD1 identical over 10 bases. Germline lookup yields CDR1 LNHDA and CDR2 SQIVND (reference sequence). Losses at the gene ends were 4 bases for V and 2 bases for J; bases not matched to a gene: 5. This CDR3 has 15 residues. Full variable domain (missing parts from reference TRBV19 and TRBJ2-7): DGGITQSPKYLFRKEGQNVTLSCEQNLNHDAMYWYRQDPGQGLRLIYYSQIVNDFQKGDIAEGYSVSREKKESFPLTVTSAQKNPTAFYLCASSTAGTGAYEQYFGPGTRLTVT.

J is TRBJ1-5 and V is TRBV19; D remains unclear. Trimming took off 6 bases at V and 5 bases at J, with 11 bases between the two ends. The CDR3 runs to 13 residues. Germline loops: CDR1 LNHDA, CDR2 SQIVND (reference sequence). Here the CDR3 DNA reads TGTGCCAGTAGGCGACAAGCTGATCAGCCCCAGCATTTT. Protein product: CASRRQADQPQHF.

This chain connects TRBV5-1 to TRBJ2-2, with D tentatively TRBD1 (5 bases). With 1 base removed from V and 7 bases from J, the gap between germline ends came to 11 bases. Germline assignment: CDR1 SGHRS and CDR2 YFSETQ. The CDR3 covers 14 residues. The CDR3 sequence is CASSLFRADGELFF. The DNA for the CDR3 is TGCGCCAGCAGCTTGTTCAGGGCTGACGGGGAGCTGTTTTTT.

The chain couples TRBV7-9 to TRBJ2-7; a possible D gene is TRBD1 (5 bases). The CDR3 totals 13 residues. Germline CDR1 reads SEHNR; CDR2 reads FQNEAQ (reference sequence). V was clipped by 4 bases and J by 2 bases, with 9 bases between them. The chain's CDR3 is CASSSTVAYEQYF. The CDR3 bases are TGTGCCAGCAGCTCGACAGTAGCCTACGAGCAGTACTTC.

V gene TRBV5-1 combines with J gene TRBJ2-7; no firm D call. The CDR3 consists of 17 residues. Trimming pared 0 bases from V and 4 bases from J, leaving 20 bases between. The germline CDR1 and CDR2 sequences are SGHRS and YFSETQ. The chain's CDR3 is CASSLAGPLPLFYEQYF. The DNA for the CDR3 is TGCGCCAGCAGCTTGGCCGGCCCCTTACCCTTATTTTACGAGCAGTACTTC.

The rearrangement joins TRBV7-2 to TRBJ2-1, with D possibly being TRBD2 (6 bases). Germline V gene lookup returns CDR1 SGHTA and CDR2 FQGNSA. This CDR3 has 17 residues. The germline V and J ends were trimmed by 4 bases and 3 bases, with 19 bases remaining between them. This chain's CDR3 is CASSWRRAGLLYNEQFF. CDR3 nucleotides: TGTGCCAGCAGCTGGCGCAGGGCGGGACTTCTCTACAATGAGCAGTTCTTC.

The V call is TRBV10-1, the J call TRBJ2-7, with TRBD1 as a possible D gene (5 bases). The length of the CDR3 is 14 residues. V lost 3 bases and J 6 bases, leaving 15 bases between the germline ends. Germline V gene lookup returns CDR1 WNHNN and CDR2 SYGVQD (reference sequence). The CDR3 region has the DNA TGCGCCAGCAGTGAAGCAGGGAAGGTCGGCGAGCAGTACTTC. Its translation is CASSEAGKVGEQYF.

The rearrangement links TRBV5-1 to TRBJ2-2, with a tentative D call TRBD1 (6 bases). The CDR3 loop spans 17 amino acids. The ends were cut back, 3 bases at V and 0 bases at J, with 15 bases in the middle. The germline V gene encodes CDR1 SGHRS and CDR2 YFSETQ. The CDR3: CASSSDPGTTNTGELFF. The CDR3 region has the DNA TGCGCCAGCAGCTCGGATCCCGGGACAACGAACACCGGGGAGCTGTTTTTT. Complete variable domain (other parts from reference TRBV5-1 and TRBJ2-2): KAGVTQTPRYLIKTRGQQVTLSCSPISGHRSVSWYQQTPGQGLQFLFEYFSETQRNKGNFPGRFSGRQFSNSRSEMNVSTLELGDSALYLCASSSDPGTTNTGELFFGEGSRLTVL.

This clone was counted a few times. The chain uses TRBV6-5 and TRBJ2-2; D unclear. This CDR3 comprises 14 residues. Trimming shortened V by 4 bases and J by 3 bases, and 9 bases separated the two germline ends. Germline CDR1 MNHEY, CDR2 SVGAGI. DNA of the CDR3: TGTGCCAGCAGTTCCGTTCTTCACACCGGGGAGCTGTTTTTT. This gives the protein CASSSVLHTGELFF.

The rearrangement links TRBV11-2 to TRBJ2-3; no definite D call. The CDR3 extends over 14 amino acids. Trimming took 2 bases from V and 1 from J, leaving 7 bases between them. Per germline, CDR1 SGHAT and CDR2 FQNNGV. The CDR3 region has the DNA TGTGCCAGCAGCTTAAGTATACGCACAGATACGCAGTATTTT. It encodes CASSLSIRTDTQYF.

The chain carries TRBV18 and TRBJ1-1; D gene uncertain. The CDR3 is made up of 14 amino acids. Germline values: CDR1 KGHSH, CDR2 LQKENI. V was trimmed by 2 bases and J by 0 bases, leaving 7 bases between them. The CDR3 reads CASSPIQMNTEAFF. The CDR3 DNA reads TGTGCCAGCTCACCAATCCAGATGAACACTGAAGCTTTCTTT.

In DNA form, the CDR3 reads TGCGCCAGCAGCCCGGCCCTAGCGGGGGGGCTTGCAGATACGCAGTATTTT. It encodes CASSPALAGGLADTQYF. The chain recombines TRBV5-1 with TRBJ2-3; 12 bases match TRBD2. Germline CDR1 is SGHRS and CDR2 is YFSETQ. The CDR3 is 17 amino acids. V shed 4 bases and J 4 bases; nucleotides not matched to a gene: 10. Supplemented by reference TRBV5-1 and TRBJ2-3, the full variable domain reads KAGVTQTPRYLIKTRGQQVTLSCSPISGHRSVSWYQQTPGQGLQFLFEYFSETQRNKGNFPGRFSGRQFSNSRSEMNVSTLELGDSALYLCASSPALAGGLADTQYFGPGTRLTVL.

This chain uses TRBV10-3 with TRBJ2-2; 10 nucleotides align to TRBD2. The CDR3 is made up of 16 amino acids. Per the germline V gene, CDR1 is ENHRY and CDR2 is SYGVKD. J gave up 4 bases and V 5 bases, and 7 bases lay outside the gene matches. This chain's CDR3 is CAISQGSSGGTGELFF. DNA of the CDR3: TGTGCCATCAGTCAAGGATCTAGCGGGGGCACCGGGGAGCTGTTTTTT.